This is a list of T cell receptor beta chains from one sample in a study of human T cells and chemical hapten exposure. TCRdb recomputed calls from the RACE reads with MiXCR, one row per CDR3 protein. The sample contains 65,000 to 95,000 distinct CDR3 sequences, approximately 7% of which appear only once. Sequences were derived from whole blood, sampled in connection with sensitization to the hapten diphenylcyclopropenone (DPC). The receptors come from a woman aged 30 to 39 with alopecia areata. Some clones in this sample may be carry-over from other donors' samples. Both conserved end residues are part of each CDR3. The D gene is left open where the match is weak. Rows may omit the clone size; those that give it use once, few, many or a size class.

D	size	V	J	CDR3	DNA
TRBD2	many	TRBV30	TRBJ2-3	CAWERGRDTQYF	TGTGCCTGGGAGCGGGGAAGAGATACGCAGTATTTT
TRBD1	NA	TRBV7-9	TRBJ1-4	CASSGTGPNEKLFF	TGTGCCAGCAGCGGGACAGGGCCGAATGAAAAACTGTTTTTT
TRBD2	NA	TRBV7-2	TRBJ2-1	CASSVGYGLAGSNEQFF	TGTGCCAGCAGCGTAGGGTATGGTCTAGCGGGATCGAATGAGCAGTTCTTC
NA	few	TRBV19	TRBJ1-1	CASSSYRDTVTSAFF	TGTGCCAGTAGTTCCTACCGGGACACTGTGACCTCGGCTTTCTTT
TRBD1	few	TRBV12-3/TRBV12-4	TRBJ1-4	CASSLSGGFNEKLFF	TGTGCCAGCAGTTTATCAGGGGGTTTTAATGAAAAACTGTTTTTT
TRBD2	few	TRBV20-1	TRBJ2-4	CSATLAGGRNIQYF	TGCAGTGCAACCCTAGCGGGGGGGCGGAACATTCAGTACTTC
TRBD1	few	TRBV2	TRBJ1-1	CASSASTGGTEAFF	TGTGCCAGCAGTGCTTCTACAGGGGGGACTGAAGCTTTCTTT
TRBD2	many	TRBV5-1	TRBJ2-1	CASSGLAGGVREQFF	TGCGCCAGCAGCGGACTAGCGGGGGGCGTTCGTGAGCAGTTCTTC
NA	many	TRBV29-1	TRBJ2-5	CSVTEENTETQYF	TGCAGCGTTACAGAAGAAAACACGGAGACCCAGTACTTC
NA	NA	TRBV5-4	TRBJ2-3	CASSLESTDTQYF	TGTGCCAGCAGCTTGGAATCAACAGATACGCAGTATTTT
TRBD2	many	TRBV20-1	TRBJ2-5	CSAGTSGGPYQETQYF	TGCAGTGCCGGGACTAGCGGGGGGCCGTACCAAGAGACCCAGTACTTC
NA	many	TRBV20-1	TRBJ2-5	CSARGSSRQETQYF	TGCAGTGCTAGAGGGTCCAGCCGTCAAGAGACCCAGTACTTC
TRBD1	NA	TRBV12-3/TRBV12-4	TRBJ1-2	CASRNSWDRGFNGYTF	TGTGCCAGCAGAAATTCCTGGGACAGGGGATTTAATGGCTACACCTTC
NA	many	TRBV12-3/TRBV12-4	TRBJ1-1	CASSLRMGGRIF	TGTGCCAGCAGTCTCCGAATGGGAGGGCGCATCTTT
NA	few	TRBV6-5	TRBJ1-1	CASRPGTANTEAFF	TGTGCCAGCAGACCCGGGACTGCGAACACTGAAGCTTTCTTT
TRBD1	NA	TRBV18	TRBJ1-1	CASSPIGGFDTEAFF	TGTGCCAGCTCACCTATAGGGGGCTTTGACACTGAAGCTTTCTTT
NA	many	TRBV7-8	TRBJ1-1	CASSLDANTEAFF	TGTGCCAGCAGCTTAGACGCGAACACTGAAGCTTTCTTT
NA	few	TRBV7-9	TRBJ1-1	CASSSWTGPISGEAFF	TGTGCCAGCAGCTCCTGGACGGGTCCCATTAGTGGTGAAGCTTTCTTT
NA	many	TRBV29-1	TRBJ1-2	CSVERTENYGYTF	TGCAGCGTTGAAAGAACAGAGAACTATGGCTACACCTTC
TRBD1	many	TRBV6-2/TRBV6-3	TRBJ2-5	CASSPVTGMAETQYF	TGTGCCAGCAGCCCAGTGACAGGGATGGCAGAGACCCAGTACTTC
TRBD1	many	TRBV7-2	TRBJ1-1	CASSSWTGRGAFF	TGTGCCAGCAGCTCATGGACAGGGCGTGGAGCTTTCTTT
TRBD2	many	TRBV6-2/TRBV6-3	TRBJ2-1	CASSYRLRRGEPNELLEQFF	TGTGCCAGCAGCTACAGGCTTCGGCGGGGGGAACCCAATGAGTTGTTAGAGCAGTTCTTC
TRBD1	many	TRBV6-5	TRBJ2-7	CASWGQGDYEQYF	TGTGCCAGCTGGGGACAGGGAGACTACGAGCAGTACTTC
NA	medium-sized	TRBV28	TRBJ2-5	CASSARPEETQYF	TGTGCCAGCAGTGCGCGGCCCGAAGAGACCCAGTACTTC
TRBD1	many	TRBV28	TRBJ1-5	CASSPGGQPQHF	TGTGCCAGCAGCCCAGGGGGTCAGCCCCAGCATTTT
NA	NA	TRBV10-3	TRBJ2-3	CAIRTTLQGPAGTDTQYF	TGTGCCATCAGGACCACCTTACAGGGCCCTGCGGGCACAGATACGCAGTATTTT
NA	NA	TRBV20-1	TRBJ1-1	CSAVIHTEAFF	TGCAGTGCTGTCATTCACACTGAAGCTTTCTTT
NA	few	TRBV11-2	TRBJ1-1	CASSADRNTEAFF	TGTGCCAGCAGCGCAGACAGGAACACTGAAGCTTTCTTT
NA	many	TRBV29-1	TRBJ2-5	CSVDLPTPETQYF	TGCAGCGTTGATTTACCTACCCCAGAGACCCAGTACTTC
NA	few	TRBV7-9	TRBJ1-2	CASSPTSLGNYGYTF	TGTGCCAGCAGCCCGACATCGCTGGGTAACTATGGCTACACCTTC
TRBD2	many	TRBV20-1	TRBJ2-5	CSARMGLAGAGETQYF	TGCAGTGCTAGGATGGGACTAGCGGGGGCCGGAGAGACCCAGTACTTC
TRBD1	NA	TRBV12-3/TRBV12-4	TRBJ1-5	CASRRTGNQPQHF	TGTGCCAGCAGGCGGACAGGAAATCAGCCCCAGCATTTT
NA	many	TRBV11-2	TRBJ2-1	CASSSTFPNNEQFF	TGTGCCAGCAGCTCTACCTTTCCGAACAATGAGCAGTTCTTC
NA	many	TRBV2	TRBJ2-1	CASSERTRGGPLPHSSYNEQFF	TGTGCCAGCAGTGAGAGGACGAGAGGAGGCCCCCTCCCTCACAGCTCCTACAATGAGCAGTTCTTC
TRBD2	NA	TRBV6-4	TRBJ2-3	CASSDGERGATDTQYF	TGTGCCAGCAGTGACGGGGAGCGGGGGGCCACAGATACGCAGTATTTT
NA	many	TRBV7-9	TRBJ1-1	CASSLMSDTEAFF	TGTGCCAGCAGCTTAATGTCGGACACTGAAGCTTTCTTT
NA	few	TRBV25-1	TRBJ2-3	CASSQTGGDTQYF	TGTGCCAGCAGCCAGACAGGAGGAGATACGCAGTATTTT
NA	NA	TRBV7-2	TRBJ1-5	CASSAFLQPQHF	TGTGCCAGCAGCGCCTTTTTGCAGCCCCAGCATTTT
NA	NA	TRBV18	TRBJ1-1	CASSHTFNEAFF	TGTGCCAGCTCACACACCTTCAATGAAGCTTTCTTT
TRBD1	many	TRBV28	TRBJ2-5	CASSLADRGKTQYF	TGTGCCAGCAGTTTGGCGGACAGGGGAAAGACCCAGTACTTC
NA	NA	TRBV5-1	TRBJ2-2	CASSLEGRATGELFF	TGCGCCAGCAGCCTCGAGGGCAGGGCCACCGGGGAGCTGTTTTTT
TRBD1	few	TRBV30	TRBJ1-1	CAWSVKQGVTEAFF	TGTGCCTGGAGTGTAAAACAGGGGGTCACTGAAGCTTTCTTT